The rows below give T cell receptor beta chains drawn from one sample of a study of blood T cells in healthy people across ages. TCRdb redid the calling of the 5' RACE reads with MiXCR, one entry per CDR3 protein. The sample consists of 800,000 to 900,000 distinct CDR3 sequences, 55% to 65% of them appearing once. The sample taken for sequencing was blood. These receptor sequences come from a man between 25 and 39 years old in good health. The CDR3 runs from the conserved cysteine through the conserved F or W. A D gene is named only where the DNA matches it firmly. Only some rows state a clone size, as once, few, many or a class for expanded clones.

CASSFQAGGLRGANVLTF,TGTGCCAGCAGCTTCCAAGCAGGGGGCTTGAGGGGGGCCAACGTCCTGACTTTC,TRBD1,TRBJ2-6,NA,TRBV7-9
CASSIGGLPDTQYF,TGTGCTAGCAGCATCGGAGGGCTCCCGGATACGCAGTATTTT,NA,TRBJ2-3,NA,TRBV7-7
CAISEHVGSGANVLTF,TGTGCCATCAGTGAGCACGTGGGATCTGGGGCCAACGTCCTGACTTTC,NA,TRBJ2-6,NA,TRBV10-3
CASTSGSGSTEAFF,TGTGCCAGCACCTCCGGGAGCGGATCCACTGAAGCTTTCTTT,NA,TRBJ1-1,NA,TRBV12-3/TRBV12-4
CASSEDRASFSEKLFF,TGTGCCAGCAGCGAGGACAGGGCGTCCTTCAGTGAAAAACTGTTTTTT,TRBD1,TRBJ1-4,NA,TRBV7-2
CASSVFGTGDLFTDTQYF,TGTGCCAGCAGTGTATTCGGGACAGGGGACTTATTCACAGATACGCAGTATTTT,TRBD1,TRBJ2-3,NA,TRBV6-1
CASSDGQGGVASEKLFF,TGTGCCAGCAGCGACGGCCAAGGGGGCGTCGCTTCTGAAAAACTGTTTTTT,TRBD1,TRBJ1-4,NA,TRBV7-9
CASSPGTARSGANVLTF,TGTGCCAGCAGTCCAGGGACAGCCCGCTCTGGGGCCAACGTCCTGACTTTC,TRBD1,TRBJ2-6,NA,TRBV6-2/TRBV6-3
CAISTGTGDEQFF,TGTGCCATCAGTACGGGGACAGGGGATGAGCAGTTCTTC,TRBD1,TRBJ2-1,few,TRBV10-3
CASSLPGLAVTQYF,TGTGCCAGCAGCCTACCAGGACTAGCCGTTACGCAGTATTTT,TRBD2,TRBJ2-3,many,TRBV5-6
CASTESGNPEAFF,TGTGCCAGCACCGAAAGTGGGAACCCTGAAGCTTTCTTT,NA,TRBJ1-1,NA,TRBV12-3/TRBV12-4
CASSLRQGGTEAFF,TGTGCCAGCAGTCTCCGACAGGGTGGCACTGAAGCTTTCTTT,TRBD1,TRBJ1-1,NA,TRBV6-1
CAISELSGGAAEQYF,TGTGCCATCAGTGAGTTGAGCGGGGGGGCCGCCGAGCAGTACTTC,TRBD2,TRBJ2-7,NA,TRBV10-3
CASSLVSAGKDGYTF,TGTGCCAGCAGCTTAGTCTCGGCAGGGAAGGATGGCTACACCTTC,NA,TRBJ1-2,NA,TRBV7-9
CASSLGTSGHNSYEQYF,TGTGCCAGCAGCTTAGGGACTAGCGGGCACAACTCCTACGAGCAGTACTTC,TRBD2,TRBJ2-7,once,TRBV7-6
CASSPPLAGAYNEQFF,TGTGCCAGCAGCCCACCCCTAGCGGGGGCCTACAATGAGCAGTTCTTC,TRBD2,TRBJ2-1,NA,TRBV6-6
CASAQGEDSPLHF,TGTGCCAGCGCACAGGGCGAAGATTCACCCCTCCACTTT,NA,TRBJ1-6,NA,TRBV18